Shown below are 5 T cell receptor beta chains from a single sample sequenced in a study of control samples from healthy donors and cancer patients. TCRdb's table, derived via immunoSEQ multiplex PCR, lists solely in-frame clones and lacks some. The sample includes some 74,000 clones, 94% seen only once; the top ten take 2.8%. Specimen: blood. These receptors were obtained from a woman between 25 and 40 years old in good health.

The chain is built from TRBV2 and TRBJ1-6, with D perhaps TRBD1 (5 bases). The germline V gene has CDR1 SNHLY and CDR2 FYNNEI. V lost 6 bases and J lost 1, with 7 bases in between. The CDR3 is 14 residues long. CDR3 sequence reads: CASSQGSYNSPLHF. CDR3 sequence (DNA): TGTGCCAGCAGCCAGGGTTCCTATAATTCACCCCTCCACTTT.

This chain uses TRBV5-1 with TRBJ2-3; 8 bases are shared with TRBD2. V gave up 0 bases and J gave up 2 bases; unmatched junction bases: 5. CDR1 and CDR2 (germline): SGHRS, YFSETQ. The CDR3 has 16 amino acids. The CDR3 DNA reads TGCGCCAGCAGCTTGGAAGCGGGGGTAGTCACAGATACGCAGTATTTT. It encodes CASSLEAGVVTDTQYF. Supplemented by reference TRBV5-1 and TRBJ2-3, the full variable domain reads KAGVTQTPRYLIKTRGQQVTLSCSPISGHRSVSWYQQTPGQGLQFLFEYFSETQRNKGNFPGRFSGRQFSNSRSEMNVSTLELGDSALYLCASSLEAGVVTDTQYFGPGTRLTVL.

This chain joins TRBV6-5 and TRBJ1-2; the D is unclear. This CDR3 region has 11 residues. Germline CDR1 is MNHEY and CDR2 is SVGAGI. Trimming removed 5 bases at V and 2 bases at J, with 3 bases between. CDR3 amino acids: CASSPNYGYTF. For the CDR3, the DNA is TGTGCCAGCAGTCCAAACTATGGCTACACCTTC.

This chain joins TRBV7-8 and TRBJ2-1; TRBD2 might be the D (5 bases). This CDR3 is 12 amino acids long. Between the trimmed V and J ends, which lost 5 bases and 8 bases, there was a span of 10 bases. From germline, CDR1 is SGHVS and CDR2 FQNEAQ. The CDR3 reads CASSLRTDEQFF. The CDR3 region has the DNA TGTGCCAGCAGCCTAAGGACTGATGAGCAGTTCTTC. The full variable domain, in which reference TRBV7-8 and TRBJ2-1 provide the parts outside the CDR3, is GAGVSQSPRYKVAKRGQDVALRCDPISGHVSLFWYQQALGQGPEFLTYFQNEAQLDKSGLPSDRFFAERPEGSVSTLKIQRTQQEDSAVYLCASSLRTDEQFFGPGTRLTVL.

This clone is termed medium-sized (0.01 to 0.1%). The CDR3 here is CASSPTGDTGELFF. DNA of the CDR3: TGCGCCAGCAGCCCGACAGGGGACACCGGGGAGCTGTTTTTT. This chain joins TRBV5-1 and TRBJ2-2; 8 bases line up with TRBD1. The V gene end was trimmed by 4 bases and the J gene end by 3 bases; junction bases not matched to a gene: 2. This CDR3 comprises 14 residues. Germline CDR1 is SGHRS and CDR2 is YFSETQ.